One sample yielded the 28 T cell receptor beta chains listed below, sequenced in a study of a mutant IDH1 vaccine in newly diagnosed glioma. Assay used: immunoSEQ multiplex PCR; TCRdb lists only in-frame clones, some missing. The table records over 50,000 clones, 81% of them present only once. These TCRs' antigens remain unknown. Time point reported: week 5, during vaccination. Doses consisted of 300 ug of mutant IDH1 20-mer peptide each, paired with topical imiquimod. Sequencing used PBMCs, obtained from a glioma patient whose treatment included an IDH1 peptide vaccine. These receptors originate from a man under 40 with glioma.

This chain links TRBV19 with TRBJ1-4; 9 bases line up with TRBD1. There are 15 residues in the CDR3. Germline CDR1 LNHDA, CDR2 SQIVND (reference sequence). J lost 3 bases, V lost 7 bases, and 6 bases had no gene match. CDR3 sequence reads: CASTPGQGSNEKLFF. The CDR3 nucleotides are TGTGCCAGTACCCCGGGACAGGGCTCTAATGAAAAACTGTTTTTT.

For this clone: The final CDR3 position lacks the conserved phenylalanine or tryptophan, pointing to a likely read error. The chain uses TRBV2 and TRBJ1-1; 12 nucleotides match TRBD1. J was trimmed by 6 bases and V by 10 bases; bases with no gene match: 6. Looked up from germline, CDR1 is SNHLY and CDR2 is FYNNEI. The CDR3 is made up of 13 amino acids. The CDR3 nucleotides read TGTGCCACCTGGGACAGGGGGCGGGCTGAAGCTTTCTCT. It codes for CATWDRGRAEAFS.

The J gene is TRBJ1-4, the V gene TRBV6-4, with TRBD1 matching 7 bases. There are 16 residues in the CDR3. Germline V lookup: CDR1 MRHNA, CDR2 SNTAGT. J was trimmed by 8 bases and V by 3 bases; bases with no gene match: 12. This chain's CDR3 is CASSDGKHRGEEKLFF. CDR3 bases: TGTGCCAGCAGTGATGGGAAACACAGGGGTGAAGAAAAACTGTTTTTT.

This rearrangement joins TRBV6-5 to TRBJ1-2; D possibly corresponds to TRBD1 (5 bases). Germline loops: CDR1 MNHEY, CDR2 SVGAGI. Trimming shortened V by 1 base and J by 3 bases, and 9 bases separated the two germline ends. The CDR3 length is 14 residues. CDR3 nucleotides: TGTGCCAGCAGTTACTGGCAGGGAGACTATGGCTACACCTTC. Protein sequence: CASSYWQGDYGYTF.

Only one count was recorded for this clone. The gene calls are TRBV11-2 and TRBJ2-1, with D possibly TRBD2 on 5 matching bases. The germline V and J ends were trimmed by 5 bases and 6 bases, with 20 bases remaining between them. Per germline, CDR1 SGHAT and CDR2 FQNNGV. The CDR3 has 16 amino acids. The CDR3 sequence: CASSLHPEGSSNEQFF. CDR3 bases: TGTGCCAGCAGCCTCCACCCAGAGGGTAGTAGCAATGAGCAGTTCTTC.

The chain recombines TRBV10-2 with TRBJ2-5; D gene uncertain. The J call could be wrong; TRBJ2-7 is a better fit for the DNA end. Per the germline V gene, CDR1 is WSHSY and CDR2 is SAAADI. There are 15 residues in the CDR3. The CDR3 DNA follows: TGCGCCAGCAGTGAGATACGGAGCTACGATTACGAGCAGTACTTC. This encodes CASSEIRSYDYEQYF.

The CDR3 DNA follows: TGCAGCGCAACTAGCGGGGGGGCGGTAAAGACCCAGTACTTC. It translates to CSATSGGAVKTQYF. This rearrangement joins TRBV29-1 to TRBJ2-5, with 13 bases that match TRBD2. Germline V gene data show CDR1 as SQVTM and CDR2 as ANQGSEA. V was clipped by 7 bases and J by 6 bases; unmatched bases: 8. CDR3 size: 14 residues.

The gene calls are TRBV5-4 and TRBJ1-1, with 8 bases lining up with TRBD1. V lost 4 bases to trimming and J lost 2 bases; unmatched junction nucleotides: 7. There are 15 residues in the CDR3. The germline gives CDR1 SGHNT, CDR2 YYREEE (reference sequence). For the CDR3, the DNA is TGTGCCAGCAGCCTAATGACAGGGGTAAACACTGAAGCTTTCTTT. It translates to CASSLMTGVNTEAFF.

This clone appeared a single time. V gene TRBV6-4 combines with J gene TRBJ2-2; 7 bases match TRBD1. The CDR3 is made up of 14 amino acids. Germline trimming cut 5 bases from V and 3 bases from J; bases unmatched to any gene: 3. The germline gives CDR1 MRHNA, CDR2 SNTAGT. CDR3 sequence reads: CASSPGTDTGELFF. The CDR3 DNA sequence: TGTGCCAGCAGTCCCGGGACAGACACCGGGGAGCTGTTTTTT.

V gene TRBV19 combines with J gene TRBJ1-4, with a possible D match to TRBD1 (6 bases). CDR1 and CDR2 from the germline V gene are LNHDA and SQIVND (reference sequence). Trimming removed 0 bases at V and 5 bases at J, with 13 bases between. This CDR3 is built from 16 residues. In nucleotides, the CDR3 is TGTGCCAGTAGTATAGATCGGAGGCAGGGGAATGAAAAACTGTTTTTT. This codes for CASSIDRRQGNEKLFF.

V and J are TRBV6-5 and TRBJ1-5; D is uncertain. Trimming shortened V by 2 bases and J by 9 bases, and 11 bases separated the two germline ends. Germline CDR1 and CDR2: MNHEY and SVGAGI. The CDR3 contains 13 residues. CDR3 coding DNA: TGTGCCAGCAGTTACCTTCACGAAGGGCCCCAGCATTTT. Translating gives CASSYLHEGPQHF.

The genes are TRBV4-1 and TRBJ1-1, with a weak D call TRBD1 (5 bases). Germline V lookup: CDR1 MGHRA, CDR2 YSYEKL. V lost 2 bases and J lost 3, with 16 bases in between. The CDR3 length is 16 residues. Here the CDR3 reads CASSQSKGLRDTEAFF. CDR3 DNA sequence: TGCGCCAGCAGCCAATCTAAGGGGCTTAGGGACACTGAAGCTTTCTTT.

The genes are TRBV19 and TRBJ1-2; 7 bases line up with TRBD1. Germline values: CDR1 LNHDA, CDR2 SQIVND (reference sequence). Trimming took 4 bases from V and 2 from J; bases not matched to a gene: 1. CDR3 length: 13 residues. The CDR3 DNA reads TGTGCCAGTAGTAGAGGGGGCAACTATGGCTACACCTTC. Protein sequence: CASSRGGNYGYTF.

The chain is built from TRBV7-9 and TRBJ2-7; D not certain. Germline assignment: CDR1 SEHNR and CDR2 FQNEAQ (reference sequence). The CDR3 is 13 residues long. V dropped 7 bases and J dropped 0 bases, with 10 bases sitting between them. CDR3 DNA: TGTGCCAGCACCCTAGGCCTCTCCTACGAGCAGTACTTC. This sequence encodes CASTLGLSYEQYF. Looking up the rest from reference TRBV7-9 and TRBJ2-7 gives the full variable domain: DTGVSQNPRHKITKRGQNVTFRCDPISEHNRLYWYRQTLGQGPEFLTYFQNEAQLEKSRLLSDRFSAERPKGSFSTLEIQRTEQGDSAMYLCASTLGLSYEQYFGPGTRLTVT.

J is TRBJ1-5 and V is TRBV7-8, with 7 bases that match TRBD1. This CDR3 contains 18 residues. Germline values: CDR1 SGHVS, CDR2 FQNEAQ. V lost 4 bases, J lost 3 bases, and 15 bases stayed unmatched. The CDR3 reads CASSSKKGQLAANQPQHF. CDR3 in DNA: TGTGCCAGCAGCTCAAAAAAGGGACAGCTGGCGGCCAATCAGCCCCAGCATTTT.

The chain links TRBV30 to TRBJ1-5; D remains ambiguous. Per germline, CDR1 GTSNPN and CDR2 SVGIG (reference sequence). With 1 base removed from V and 4 bases from J, the gap between germline ends came to 11 bases. The CDR3 covers 14 residues. The CDR3 sequence: CAWSDFSVNQPQHF. As DNA, the CDR3 is TGTGCCTGGAGTGATTTTTCAGTTAATCAGCCCCAGCATTTT.

The chain joins TRBV5-1 to TRBJ1-1; TRBD1 matches 7 bases. The V gene's germline CDR1 is SGHRS and CDR2 YFSETQ. The V gene end was trimmed by 3 bases and the J gene end by 0 bases; junction bases not matched to a gene: 8. The CDR3 consists of 16 residues. Written as DNA, the CDR3 is TGCGCCAGCAGCTGGGGCCAGGGGGTATTGAACACTGAAGCTTTCTTT. It is translated as CASSWGQGVLNTEAFF. The whole variable domain, filled in from reference TRBV5-1 and TRBJ1-1, reads KAGVTQTPRYLIKTRGQQVTLSCSPISGHRSVSWYQQTPGQGLQFLFEYFSETQRNKGNFPGRFSGRQFSNSRSEMNVSTLELGDSALYLCASSWGQGVLNTEAFFGQGTRLTVV.

The rearrangement links TRBV4-2 to TRBJ1-6, with 9 bases that match TRBD1. V was pared by 1 base and J by 8 bases, with 3 bases of the junction left unmatched. The CDR3 spans 15 residues. Germline V gene lookup returns CDR1 LGHNA and CDR2 YNFKEQ. The CDR3 nucleotides read TGTGCCAGCAGCCAAGCGACAGGGGGTTATTCACCCCTCCACTTT. It encodes CASSQATGGYSPLHF.

This chain joins TRBV11-2 and TRBJ2-2; 7 bases are shared with TRBD1. This CDR3 comprises 17 residues. Trimming at V came to 4 bases and at J to 0 bases, leaving 8 bases not matched to a gene. Germline CDR1 is SGHAT and CDR2 is FQNNGV. CDR3 in DNA: TGTGCCAGCAGCTCCGGACAGGCCAAGTCGAACACCGGGGAGCTGTTTTTT. This gives the protein CASSSGQAKSNTGELFF.

The DNA for the CDR3 is TGTGCCAGTAGTAACCGACTGTCCGATACGCAGTATTTT. Its translation: CASSNRLSDTQYF. The chain couples TRBV19 to TRBJ2-3; D unresolved. The CDR3 extends over 13 amino acids. The germline CDR1 and CDR2 sequences are LNHDA and SQIVND (reference sequence). Trimming pared 4 bases from V and 6 bases from J, leaving 11 bases between. The whole variable domain, remainder taken from reference TRBV19 and TRBJ2-3, is DGGITQSPKYLFRKEGQNVTLSCEQNLNHDAMYWYRQDPGQGLRLIYYSQIVNDFQKGDIAEGYSVSREKKESFPLTVTSAQKNPTAFYLCASSNRLSDTQYFGPGTRLTVL.

The chain carries TRBV5-1 and TRBJ2-7; no reliable D call. The CDR3 consists of 14 residues. Trimming cost V 0 bases and J 5 bases, with 12 bases left between them. Germline assignment: CDR1 SGHRS and CDR2 YFSETQ. The CDR3 here is CASSLVGFNDEQYF. The CDR3 DNA sequence: TGCGCCAGCAGCTTGGTAGGGTTCAACGACGAGCAGTACTTC.

This clone turned up a few times. The chain has TRBV5-6 and TRBJ1-5; 10 bases line up with TRBD1. This CDR3 has 16 residues. The V and J ends lost 0 bases and 3 bases, in that order; junction bases with no gene match: 3. CDR1 SGHDT and CDR2 YYEEEE come from the germline V gene. The CDR3 loop reads CASSLATGGYNQPQHF. Written as DNA, the CDR3 is TGTGCCAGCAGCTTGGCGACAGGGGGCTACAATCAGCCCCAGCATTTT.

J is TRBJ1-5 and V is TRBV6-6; no clear D. The CDR3 sequence is 12 residues long. V lost 5 bases, J lost 3 bases, and 5 bases lay in between. Germline CDR1 reads MNHNY; CDR2 reads SVGAGI (reference sequence). The CDR3 DNA follows: TGTGCCAGCAGTCGCCCCAATCAGCCCCAGCATTTT. It yields the protein CASSRPNQPQHF.

The V gene is TRBV11-2, the J gene TRBJ2-5; 8 bases align to TRBD2. V trimming: 3 bases; J trimming: 0 bases; junction bases outside the gene matches: 3. Germline V CDR1 and CDR2: SGHAT, FQNNGV. The CDR3 is made up of 15 amino acids. The CDR3 here is CASSFRGLDQETQYF. CDR3 nucleotides: TGTGCCAGCAGCTTTAGGGGACTAGACCAAGAGACCCAGTACTTC.

The V and J genes are TRBV29-1 and TRBJ1-1, with D perhaps TRBD1 (6 bases). Germline CDR1 reads SQVTM; CDR2 reads ANQGSEA. V lost 5 bases to trimming and J lost 1 base, with 11 bases between them. The CDR3 is made up of 13 amino acids. The CDR3 region is CSVITGWNTEAFF. Here the CDR3 DNA reads TGCAGCGTTATTACAGGGTGGAACACTGAAGCTTTCTTT.

The chain joins TRBV4-1 to TRBJ2-4; the D is unclear. V was cut by 3 bases and J by 0 bases, with 9 bases left in between. This CDR3 is built from 15 residues. Per germline, CDR1 MGHRA and CDR2 YSYEKL. The CDR3 reads CASSQLQLAKNIQYF. For the CDR3, the DNA is TGCGCCAGCAGCCAGTTACAGCTAGCCAAAAACATTCAGTACTTC.

This chain connects TRBV28 to TRBJ2-7, with D tentatively TRBD1 or TRBD2 (5 bases each). V was cut by 5 bases and J by 5 bases, with 10 bases left in between. The germline CDR1 and CDR2 sequences are MDHEN and SYDVKM. The CDR3 totals 12 residues. CDR3 DNA sequence: TGTGCCAGCAGTCCCGGGGCCCACGAGCAGTACTTC. Protein sequence: CASSPGAHEQYF.

The chain links TRBV25-1 to TRBJ1-4; a weak D match, TRBD1 (5 bases). Germline V lookup: CDR1 MGHDK, CDR2 SYGVNS. CDR3 length: 15 residues. The V and J ends lost 4 bases and 0 bases respectively, with 9 bases between them. The CDR3 DNA is TGTGCCAGCAGTGCCCACAGGCCAACTAATGAAAAACTGTTTTTT. This sequence encodes CASSAHRPTNEKLFF.